Presented here are 20 T cell receptor beta chains from one specimen sequenced in a study of T-cell reconstitution after alpha-beta-depleted transplantation in children. As it was prepared, the TCRbeta library received unique molecular identifiers. TCRdb re-called the PCR reads with MiXCR, one entry per CDR3 protein. The sample lists approximately 500,000 distinct CDR3 sequences; over 9.5% were seen once. This specimen consisted of PBMCs, obtained before TCRalphabeta/CD19-depleted stem cell transplant. These receptors all come from a child under 10 years old with inherited bone marrow failure, due to receive a stem cell transplant.

This rearrangement joins TRBV7-2 to TRBJ2-7; TRBD1 agrees at 9 bases. This CDR3 region has 15 residues. Per germline, CDR1 SGHTA and CDR2 FQGNSA. Trimming cost V 6 bases and J 4 bases; bases outside gene matches: 10. CDR3 sequence (DNA): TGTGCCAGCAGGCAAGGGACAGGGTGGTTTTACGAGCAGTACTTC. It codes for CASRQGTGWFYEQYF. The entire variable domain, with the rest obtained from reference TRBV7-2 and TRBJ2-7, is as follows: GAGVSQSPSNKVTEKGKDVELRCDPISGHTALYWYRQSLGQGLEFLIYFQGNSAPDKSGLPSDRFSAERTGGSVSTLTIQRTQQEDSAVYLCASRQGTGWFYEQYFGPGTRLTVT.

This clonotype was detected a few times. The rearrangement joins TRBV7-2 to TRBJ2-7; 10 bases map to TRBD2. Per germline, CDR1 SGHTA and CDR2 FQGNSA. Losses at the gene ends were 1 base for V and 4 bases for J; bases not matched to a gene: 7. CDR3 length equals 16 residues. Here the CDR3 DNA reads TGTGCCAGCAGCTTAGGGTGGTCTAGCGGGAGTTACGAGCAGTACTTC. As protein: CASSLGWSSGSYEQYF.

In its sample, this clonotype was seen many times. CDR3 sequence: CASSHPGQGVDTQYF. In DNA, the CDR3 is TGTGCCAGCAGCCACCCCGGACAGGGGGTAGATACGCAGTATTTT. This chain uses TRBV16 with TRBJ2-3; 10 positions agree with TRBD1. Trimming cost V 3 bases and J 5 bases; bases outside gene matches: 5. Germline V gene data show CDR1 as KGHSY and CDR2 as FQNENV. The CDR3 contains 15 residues.

This clonotype was picked up many times. The CDR3 region has the DNA TGTGCCACCAGTGATTTCGGGGATCAGCCCCAGCATTTT. The encoded protein is CATSDFGDQPQHF. The chain couples TRBV24-1 to TRBJ1-5, with D unclear. Germline loops: CDR1 KGHDR, CDR2 SFDVKD. Trimming removed 1 base from V and 5 bases from J, with 5 bases in between. The CDR3 length is 13 residues.

CDR3 nucleotides: TGTGCCAGCAGCTCGCTGTCAGGGGACTATGGCTACACCTTC. As protein: CASSSLSGDYGYTF. The V and J genes are TRBV5-6 and TRBJ1-2, with D perhaps TRBD1 (6 bases). Trimming stripped 3 bases from V and 3 bases from J, with 12 bases between. Germline CDR1 reads SGHDT; CDR2 reads YYEEEE. The CDR3 extends over 14 amino acids.

This clonotype was recorded at least ten times. This chain links TRBV20-1 with TRBJ2-1; no definite D call. The V gene's germline CDR1 is DFQATT and CDR2 SNEGSKA (reference sequence). Trimming left V 6 bases short and J 4 bases short, with 13 bases between. The CDR3 extends over 13 amino acids. DNA for the CDR3: TGCAGTGCCAACTATTGGCGGTACAATGAGCAGTTCTTC. It codes for CSANYWRYNEQFF.

This clonotype was seen many times. The chain couples TRBV27 to TRBJ1-5, with 7 positions matching TRBD1. The CDR3 has 13 residues. V lost 5 bases to trimming and J lost 7 bases; unmatched junction nucleotides: 5. CDR1 MNHEY and CDR2 SMNVEV come from the germline V gene (reference sequence). CDR3 DNA sequence: TGTGCCAGCAGTCACAGGGGTACCCAGCCCCAGCATTTT. It encodes CASSHRGTQPQHF.

This clonotype occurred many times. The chain recombines TRBV20-1 with TRBJ1-3; possible D gene TRBD1, 5 bases. The length of the CDR3 is 13 residues. The germline gives CDR1 DFQATT, CDR2 SNEGSKA (reference sequence). The V end lost 5 bases, the J end lost 2 bases, and 10 bases lay between the germline ends. The CDR3 spells CSARQGTGNTIYF. DNA for the CDR3: TGCAGTGCTCGCCAGGGAACTGGAAACACCATATATTTT.

At least ten counts were recorded for this clonotype. This chain uses TRBV11-2 with TRBJ2-5; 8 bases map to TRBD1. Per germline, CDR1 SGHAT and CDR2 FQNNGV. V trimming: 5 bases; J trimming: 5 bases; junction bases outside the gene matches: 7. There are 14 residues in the CDR3. CDR3: CASSPTTGVETQYF. For the CDR3, the DNA is TGTGCCAGCAGCCCCACGACAGGGGTGGAGACCCAGTACTTC.

V and J are TRBV28 and TRBJ2-4; D not resolved. The germline V gene encodes CDR1 MDHEN and CDR2 SYDVKM. The CDR3 has 12 residues. Deletions cut 2 bases from V and 9 bases from J, with 8 bases between. The CDR3 DNA sequence: TGTGCCAGCAGTTTAGTGCCGAGCATTCAGTACTTC. Its protein product is CASSLVPSIQYF.

V gene TRBV20-1 combines with J gene TRBJ2-7; the match to TRBD2 covers 7 bases. Germline lookup yields CDR1 DFQATT and CDR2 SNEGSKA (reference sequence). Trimming cost V 3 bases and J 3 bases; bases outside gene matches: 8. CDR3 length: 14 amino acids. This CDR3 is CSASPLWGGYEQYF. The CDR3 bases are TGCAGTGCTAGCCCGCTTTGGGGGGGCTACGAGCAGTACTTC.

This clonotype has a count of ten or more. The gene calls are TRBV2 and TRBJ2-2; a weak D match, TRBD2 (6 bases). CDR3 length: 15 residues. Germline V gene data show CDR1 as SNHLY and CDR2 as FYNNEI. V lost 3 bases and J 6 bases, leaving 14 bases between the germline ends. The chain's CDR3 is CASSDGSGEPGELFF. DNA for the CDR3: TGTGCCAGCAGTGATGGGTCGGGAGAACCCGGGGAGCTGTTTTTT.

This clonotype was recorded at least ten times. This chain links TRBV27 with TRBJ2-3; the D is unclear. This CDR3 has 13 amino acids. CDR1 and CDR2 from the germline V gene are MNHEY and SMNVEV (reference sequence). V was pared by 3 bases and J by 0 bases, with 4 bases between. The CDR3 loop is CASSFISTDTQYF. CDR3 nucleotides: TGTGCCAGCAGTTTTATAAGCACAGATACGCAGTATTTT.

This clonotype occurred many times. The V and J genes are TRBV25-1 and TRBJ2-7; 9 nucleotides line up with TRBD1. V was clipped by 8 bases and J by 2 bases; unmatched bases: 7. This CDR3 has 14 amino acids. Germline V lookup: CDR1 MGHDK, CDR2 SYGVNS. CDR3 protein: CASGTGGAAYEQYF. CDR3 sequence (DNA): TGTGCCAGCGGAACAGGGGGCGCGGCCTACGAGCAGTACTTC.

This clonotype was observed at least ten times. This sequence joins TRBV7-9 and TRBJ1-2, with D possibly TRBD1 on 5 matching bases. This CDR3 contains 15 residues. The V gene lost 3 bases and the J gene lost 2 bases, with 13 bases spanning the gap. The V gene's germline CDR1 is SEHNR and CDR2 FQNEAQ (reference sequence). As DNA, the CDR3 is TGTGCCAGCAGCTTGAGCGGGACGGGAAACTATGGCTACACCTTC. Its translation is CASSLSGTGNYGYTF.

The genes are TRBV7-8 and TRBJ2-5; 8 positions match TRBD2. The V and J ends lost 3 bases and 2 bases, in that order; junction bases with no gene match: 2. Germline CDR1 SGHVS, CDR2 FQNEAQ. This CDR3 contains 14 residues. CDR3 loop: CASSFSGAQETQYF. The CDR3 nucleotides read TGTGCCAGCAGCTTTAGCGGGGCTCAAGAGACCCAGTACTTC.

There are many counts of this clonotype. The V call is TRBV5-1, the J call TRBJ2-2; possibly TRBD2 for D (5 bases). Germline V gives CDR1 SGHRS, CDR2 YFSETQ. V lost 6 bases to trimming and J lost 1 base, with 19 bases between them. The CDR3 spans 17 residues. CDR3 nucleotides: TGCGCCAGCACACCTGTCGTAGGGAGAGGGAACACCGGGGAGCTGTTTTTT. This encodes CASTPVVGRGNTGELFF.

The chain carries TRBV7-2 and TRBJ2-7; D gene ambiguous. Germline CDR1 reads SGHTA; CDR2 reads FQGNSA. CDR3 length: 13 amino acids. V dropped 5 bases and J dropped 7 bases, with 15 bases sitting between them. CDR3 residues: CASSLLEHQEQYF. CDR3 nucleotide sequence: TGTGCCAGCAGCCTGTTGGAGCATCAAGAGCAGTACTTC.

This clonotype was seen a few times. The chain couples TRBV4-3 to TRBJ2-7; 8 bases line up with TRBD1. CDR1 and CDR2 from the germline V gene are LGHNA and YSLEER. This CDR3 is 16 amino acids long. V lost 4 bases to trimming and J lost 3 bases; unmatched junction nucleotides: 11. The CDR3 DNA reads TGCGCCAGCAGCCTCCAACAGGGGGGAAGGTTCTACGAGCAGTACTTC. Translating gives CASSLQQGGRFYEQYF.

This clonotype appeared many times. V usage is TRBV6-1 and J usage is TRBJ2-5, with 12 bases that match TRBD1. CDR1 and CDR2 (germline): MNHNS, SASEGT. The V segment lost 8 bases and the J segment 4 bases; nucleotides outside the gene matches: 11. The CDR3 contains 16 residues. CDR3 sequence reads: CASDIDRDRGLETQYF. CDR3 sequence (DNA): TGTGCCAGCGACATAGACCGGGACAGGGGGCTAGAGACCCAGTACTTC.